One and the same sample provided the 13 T cell receptor beta chains below, sequenced in a study of vaccination effects on CD4 cells after COVID-19. ViraFEST used viral peptide pools to expand antigen-specific CD4+ T cells before sequencing. Following culture for 9 to 11 days, CD4+ T cells were isolated. Prior SARS-CoV-2 infection was absent in the vaccine recipients, as shown by negative nucleocapsid antibodies. No cognate antigen is known for these TCRs. Profiling relied on immunoSEQ multiplex PCR, and the TCRdb table lists in-frame clones only, not all of them. The sample holds 55,000 to 75,000 clones, approximately 70% seen once. Material: CD4+ T cells from PBMCs cultured with HCoV-OC43 spike peptides, obtained before COVID-19 vaccination. Specified subset: HCoV-OC43 spike overlapping peptide pool stimulation. The receptors here all came from a human donor who received a COVID-19 vaccine.

This clone has just one count. V is TRBV4-3 and J is TRBJ1-2; 7 bases fit TRBD1. Germline V gene lookup returns CDR1 LGHNA and CDR2 YSLEER. CDR3 length: 17 residues. Germline trimming cut 0 bases from V and 1 base from J; bases unmatched to any gene: 8. The CDR3 is CASSQDMRQGFNYGYTF. CDR3 DNA: TGCGCCAGCAGCCAAGATATGAGACAGGGTTTTAACTATGGCTACACCTTC.

The chain carries TRBV19 and TRBJ2-6; 10 bases are shared with TRBD1. This CDR3 is 17 amino acids long. V trimming: 6 bases; J trimming: 0 bases; junction bases outside the gene matches: 5. Germline CDR1 LNHDA, CDR2 SQIVND (reference sequence). The chain's CDR3 is CASSRGQGSSGANVLTF. As DNA, the CDR3 is TGTGCCAGTAGCCGGGGACAGGGGAGCTCTGGGGCCAACGTCCTGACTTTC.

Only a few counts were recorded for this clone. The J gene is TRBJ1-5, the V gene TRBV6-5; D gene ambiguous. CDR3 length: 12 residues. V was shortened by 9 bases and J by 3 bases, with 9 bases between the two germline ends. From germline, CDR1 is MNHEY and CDR2 SVGAGI. Written as DNA, the CDR3 is TGTGCCAGTAGGGTGAACAATCAGCCCCAGCATTTT. This codes for CASRVNNQPQHF.

The CDR3 is CASSFSQGRKSSGANVLTF. CDR3 sequence (DNA): TGTGCCAGCAGCTTCTCCCAGGGGCGTAAATCCTCTGGGGCCAACGTCCTGACTTTC. The chain carries TRBV5-8 and TRBJ2-6, with D perhaps matching TRBD1 (6 bases). Germline loops: CDR1 SGHTS, CDR2 YDEGEE. V shed 2 bases and J shed 0 bases, with 18 bases lying between them. The CDR3 length is 19 residues.

This clone showed up just once. The chain has TRBV6-2 or TRBV6-3 and TRBJ2-3, with 9 nucleotides matching TRBD1. CDR3 size: 15 residues. Germline V gives CDR1 MNHEY, CDR2 SVGEGT. Trimming at V came to 2 bases and at J to 4 bases, leaving 4 bases not matched to a gene. The CDR3 coding sequence is TGTGCCAGCAGTTACGATGGACAGGGGTCAGATACGCAGTATTTT. Its translation is CASSYDGQGSDTQYF.

V gene TRBV6-5 combines with J gene TRBJ1-6; TRBD1 might be the D (5 bases). V was cut by 4 bases and J by 7 bases, with 17 bases left in between. Germline lookup yields CDR1 MNHEY and CDR2 SVGAGI. The CDR3 extends over 16 amino acids. The CDR3 sequence: CASSSRFRDGNSPLHF. CDR3 in DNA: TGTGCCAGCAGTTCAAGGTTCCGGGACGGGAATTCACCCCTCCACTTT.

Many counts were recorded for this clone. This chain joins TRBV5-1 and TRBJ2-1; D may correspond to TRBD1 or TRBD2 (5 bases each). Trimming removed 0 bases at V and 6 bases at J, with 7 bases between. CDR3 size: 13 residues. Per germline, CDR1 SGHRS and CDR2 YFSETQ. The CDR3 loop reads CASSLGGTNEQFF. The CDR3 DNA is TGCGCCAGCAGCTTGGGGGGGACCAATGAGCAGTTCTTC.

V usage is TRBV7-3 and J usage is TRBJ2-1; 8 bases agree with TRBD2. V gave up 3 bases and J gave up 0 bases; unmatched junction bases: 1. This CDR3 is 15 amino acids long. Germline CDR1 reads SGHTA; CDR2 reads FQGTGA. The CDR3 DNA follows: TGTGCCAGCAGCTTCGGGGGGGTCTCCTACAATGAGCAGTTCTTC. Translation: CASSFGGVSYNEQFF. Full variable domain (missing parts from reference TRBV7-3 and TRBJ2-1): GAGVSQTPSNKVTEKGKYVELRCDPISGHTALYWYRQSLGQGPEFLIYFQGTGAADDSGLPNDRFFAVRPEGSVSTLKIQRTERGDSAVYLCASSFGGVSYNEQFFGPGTRLTVL.

The chain joins TRBV4-3 to TRBJ2-3, with D unresolved. This CDR3 is 14 amino acids long. V was clipped by 1 base and J by 5 bases, with 10 bases between them. Germline CDR1 and CDR2: LGHNA and YSLEER. As DNA, the CDR3 is TGCGCCAGCAGCCAAGCTCATGAGGAAGATACGCAGTATTTT. The encoded protein is CASSQAHEEDTQYF.

V and J are TRBV6-5 and TRBJ2-1; 7 bases fit TRBD1. The CDR3 spans 12 residues. Per germline, CDR1 MNHEY and CDR2 SVGAGI. With V trimmed by 6 bases and J by 11 bases, 7 bases remained unmatched. CDR3 in DNA: TGTGCCAGCAGACAGGGGTCTCTTAAGCAGTTCTTC. Translation gives CASRQGSLKQFF.

This clone was found once. The V and J genes are TRBV9 and TRBJ1-2, with 9 bases aligning to TRBD1. V dropped 7 bases and J dropped 0; count of bases not matched to a gene: 10. The germline CDR1 and CDR2 sequences are SGDLS and YYNGEE. The CDR3 has 16 amino acids. CDR3 residues: CASDRTGEGANYGYTF. CDR3 nucleotide sequence: TGTGCCAGCGACCGGACAGGGGAGGGGGCTAACTATGGCTACACCTTC.

The chain carries TRBV20-1 and TRBJ1-1; no clear D. The CDR3 runs 11 residues. The V end was cut by 6 bases, the J end by 1 base, with 6 bases between. In germline, CDR1 is DFQATT, CDR2 SNEGSKA (reference sequence). The CDR3 spells CSAGSNTEAFF. The CDR3 region has the DNA TGCAGTGCAGGGTCGAACACTGAAGCTTTCTTT.

This rearrangement joins TRBV19 to TRBJ2-7; 10 bases are shared with TRBD1. Germline-derived CDR1 and CDR2 are LNHDA and SQIVND (reference sequence). Trimming took 10 bases from V and 2 from J; bases not matched to a gene: 14. The CDR3 has 16 residues. The CDR3 is CATKKPGDRGPYEQYV. The CDR3 coding sequence is TGTGCCACCAAAAAGCCCGGGGACAGGGGCCCCTACGAGCAGTACGTC.